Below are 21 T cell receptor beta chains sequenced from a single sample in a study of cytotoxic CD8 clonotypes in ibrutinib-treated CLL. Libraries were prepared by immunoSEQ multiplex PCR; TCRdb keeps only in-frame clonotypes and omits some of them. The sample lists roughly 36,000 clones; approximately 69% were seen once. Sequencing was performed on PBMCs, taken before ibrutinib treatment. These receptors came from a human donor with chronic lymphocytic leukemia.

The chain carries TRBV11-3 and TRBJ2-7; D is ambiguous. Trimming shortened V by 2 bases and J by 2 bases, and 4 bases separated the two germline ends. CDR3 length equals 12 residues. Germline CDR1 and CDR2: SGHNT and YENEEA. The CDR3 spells CASSLIAYEQYF. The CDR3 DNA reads TGTGCCAGCAGCTTAATAGCCTACGAGCAGTACTTC. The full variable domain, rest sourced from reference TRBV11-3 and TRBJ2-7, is EAGVVQSPRYKIIEKKQPVAFWCNPISGHNTLYWYLQNLGQGPELLIRYENEEAVDDSQLPKDRFSAERLKGVDSTLKIQPAELGDSAVYLCASSLIAYEQYFGPGTRLTVT.

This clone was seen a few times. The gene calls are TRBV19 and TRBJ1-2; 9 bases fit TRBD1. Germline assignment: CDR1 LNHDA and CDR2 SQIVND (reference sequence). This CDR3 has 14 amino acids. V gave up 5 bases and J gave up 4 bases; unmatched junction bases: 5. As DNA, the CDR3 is TGTGCCAGTAGTCGACAGGGGGAGGGCTATGGCTACACCTTC. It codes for CASSRQGEGYGYTF.

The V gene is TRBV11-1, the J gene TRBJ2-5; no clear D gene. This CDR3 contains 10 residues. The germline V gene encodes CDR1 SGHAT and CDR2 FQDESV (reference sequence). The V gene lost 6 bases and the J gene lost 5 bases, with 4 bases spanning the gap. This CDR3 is CASSRETQYF. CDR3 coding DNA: TGTGCCAGCAGTCGGGAGACCCAGTACTTC.

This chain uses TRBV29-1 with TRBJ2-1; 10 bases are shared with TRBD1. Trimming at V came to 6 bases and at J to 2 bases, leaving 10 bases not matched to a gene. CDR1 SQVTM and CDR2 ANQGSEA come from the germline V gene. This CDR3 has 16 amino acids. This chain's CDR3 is CSVLRPGQGTYNEQFF. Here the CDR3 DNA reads TGCAGCGTCCTACGGCCGGGACAGGGGACCTACAATGAGCAGTTCTTC.

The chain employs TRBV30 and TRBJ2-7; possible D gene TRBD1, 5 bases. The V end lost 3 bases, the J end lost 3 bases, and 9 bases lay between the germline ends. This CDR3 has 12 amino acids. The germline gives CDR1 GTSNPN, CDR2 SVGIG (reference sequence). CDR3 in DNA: TGTGCCTGGAGCAGGGTTGGCTACGAGCAGTACTTC. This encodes CAWSRVGYEQYF.

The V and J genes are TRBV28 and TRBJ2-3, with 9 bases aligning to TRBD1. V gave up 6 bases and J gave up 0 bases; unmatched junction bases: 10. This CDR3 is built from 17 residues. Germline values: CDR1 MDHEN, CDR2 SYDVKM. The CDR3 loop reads CASSRNRGLTSTDTQYF. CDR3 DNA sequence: TGTGCCAGCAGCAGAAACAGGGGGCTCACTAGCACAGATACGCAGTATTTT.

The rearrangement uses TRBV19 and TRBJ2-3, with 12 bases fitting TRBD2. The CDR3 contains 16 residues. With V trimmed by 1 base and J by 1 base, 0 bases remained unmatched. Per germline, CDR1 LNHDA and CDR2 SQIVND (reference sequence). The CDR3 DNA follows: TGTGCCAGTAGTATAGGACTAGCGGGGGGCACAGATACGCAGTATTTT. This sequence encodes CASSIGLAGGTDTQYF.

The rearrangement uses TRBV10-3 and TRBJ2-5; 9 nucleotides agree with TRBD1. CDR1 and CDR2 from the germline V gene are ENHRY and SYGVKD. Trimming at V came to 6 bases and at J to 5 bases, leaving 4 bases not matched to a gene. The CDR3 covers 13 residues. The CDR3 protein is CAIRQGAGETQYF. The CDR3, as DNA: TGTGCCATCAGACAGGGGGCAGGGGAGACCCAGTACTTC.

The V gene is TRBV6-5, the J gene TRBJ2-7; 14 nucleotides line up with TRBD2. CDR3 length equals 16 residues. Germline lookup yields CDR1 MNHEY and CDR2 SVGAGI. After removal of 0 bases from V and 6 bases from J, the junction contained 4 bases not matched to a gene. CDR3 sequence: CASSYSGLAGGREQYF. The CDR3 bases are TGTGCCAGCAGTTACTCTGGACTAGCGGGAGGTCGCGAGCAGTACTTC.

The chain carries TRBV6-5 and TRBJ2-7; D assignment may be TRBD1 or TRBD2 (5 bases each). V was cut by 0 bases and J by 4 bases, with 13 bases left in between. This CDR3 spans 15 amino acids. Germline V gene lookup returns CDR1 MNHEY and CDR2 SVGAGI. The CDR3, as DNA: TGTGCCAGCAGTTACTCCCCGGGACGGACGTACGAGCAGTACTTC. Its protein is CASSYSPGRTYEQYF.

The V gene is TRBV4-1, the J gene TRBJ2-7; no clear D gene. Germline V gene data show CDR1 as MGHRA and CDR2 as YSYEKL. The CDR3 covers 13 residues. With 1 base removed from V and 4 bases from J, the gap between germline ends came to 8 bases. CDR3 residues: CASSQVPQYEQYF. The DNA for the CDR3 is TGCGCCAGCAGCCAAGTTCCCCAGTACGAGCAGTACTTC.

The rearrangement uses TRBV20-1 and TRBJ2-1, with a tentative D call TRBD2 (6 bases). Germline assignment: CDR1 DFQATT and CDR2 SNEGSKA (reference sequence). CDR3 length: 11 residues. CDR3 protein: CSPDGRSEQFF. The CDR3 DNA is TGCAGCCCCGACGGGAGAAGTGAGCAGTTCTTC.

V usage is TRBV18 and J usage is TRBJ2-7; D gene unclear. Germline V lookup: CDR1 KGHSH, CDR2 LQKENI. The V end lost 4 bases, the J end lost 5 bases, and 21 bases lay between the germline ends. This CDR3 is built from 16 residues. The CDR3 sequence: CASSQKARLIGNEQYF. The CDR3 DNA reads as TGTGCCAGCTCACAAAAAGCTCGGCTGATAGGGAACGAGCAGTACTTC.

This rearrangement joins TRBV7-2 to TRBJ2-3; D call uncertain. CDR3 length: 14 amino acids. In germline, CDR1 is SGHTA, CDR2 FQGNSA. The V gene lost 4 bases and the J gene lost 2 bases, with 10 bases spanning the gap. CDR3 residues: CASSYLVFTDTQYF. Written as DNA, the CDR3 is TGTGCCAGCAGCTACCTAGTTTTCACAGATACGCAGTATTTT.

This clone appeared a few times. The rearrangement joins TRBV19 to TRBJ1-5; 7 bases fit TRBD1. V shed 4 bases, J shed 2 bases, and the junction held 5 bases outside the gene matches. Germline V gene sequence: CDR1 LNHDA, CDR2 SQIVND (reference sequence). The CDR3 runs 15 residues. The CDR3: CASSTTQGGNQPQHF. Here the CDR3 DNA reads TGTGCCAGTAGTACCACGCAGGGGGGCAATCAGCCCCAGCATTTT. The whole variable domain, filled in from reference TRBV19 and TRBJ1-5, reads DGGITQSPKYLFRKEGQNVTLSCEQNLNHDAMYWYRQDPGQGLRLIYYSQIVNDFQKGDIAEGYSVSREKKESFPLTVTSAQKNPTAFYLCASSTTQGGNQPQHFGDGTRLSIL.

This CDR3 is CATSRELSLAWYEQYF. DNA of the CDR3: TGTGCCACCAGCAGAGAGCTTTCTCTAGCGTGGTACGAGCAGTACTTC. V is TRBV15 and J is TRBJ2-7, with D perhaps matching TRBD2 (6 bases). The V and J ends lost 0 bases and 4 bases respectively, with 16 bases between them. Germline-derived CDR1 and CDR2 are LNHNV and YYDKDF (reference sequence). This CDR3 has 16 residues.

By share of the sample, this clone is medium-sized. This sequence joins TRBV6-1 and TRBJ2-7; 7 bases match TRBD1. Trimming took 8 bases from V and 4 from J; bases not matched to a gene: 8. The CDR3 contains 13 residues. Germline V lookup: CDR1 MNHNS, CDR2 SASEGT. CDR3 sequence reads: CASSTGAFYEQYF. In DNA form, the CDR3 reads TGTGCCAGCTCCACAGGGGCTTTTTACGAGCAGTACTTC.

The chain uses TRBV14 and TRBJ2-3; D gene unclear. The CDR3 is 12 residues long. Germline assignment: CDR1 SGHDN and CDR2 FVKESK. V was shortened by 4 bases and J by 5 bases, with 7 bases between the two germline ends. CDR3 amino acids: CASSPTGDTQYF. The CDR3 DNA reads TGTGCCAGCAGCCCGACCGGAGATACGCAGTATTTT.

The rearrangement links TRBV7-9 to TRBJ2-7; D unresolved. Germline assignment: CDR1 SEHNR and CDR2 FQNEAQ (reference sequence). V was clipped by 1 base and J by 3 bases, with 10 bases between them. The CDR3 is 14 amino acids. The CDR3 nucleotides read TGTGCCAGCAGCTTAGATCGCGGTCTCTACGAGCAGTACTTC. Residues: CASSLDRGLYEQYF.

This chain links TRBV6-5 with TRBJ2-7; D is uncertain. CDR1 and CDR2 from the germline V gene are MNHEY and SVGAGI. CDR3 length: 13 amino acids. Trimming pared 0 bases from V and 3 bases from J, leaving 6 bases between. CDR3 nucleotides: TGTGCCAGCAGTTACTCGTATCTCTACGAGCAGTACTTC. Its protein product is CASSYSYLYEQYF.

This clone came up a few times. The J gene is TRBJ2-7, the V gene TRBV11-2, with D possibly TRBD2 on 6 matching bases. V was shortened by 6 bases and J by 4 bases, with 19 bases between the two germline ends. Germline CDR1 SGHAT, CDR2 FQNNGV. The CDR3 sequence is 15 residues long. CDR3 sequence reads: CASSIGALAIYEQYF. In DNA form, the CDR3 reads TGTGCCAGCAGTATAGGGGCTCTAGCGATATACGAGCAGTACTTC.